The 30 T cell receptor beta chains below were found in one sample sequenced in a study of T-cell reconstitution after alpha-beta-depleted transplantation in children. Construction of the TCRbeta library involved unique molecular identifiers. TCRdb redid the calling of the PCR reads with MiXCR, one entry per CDR3 protein. The sample consists of about 830,000 distinct CDR3 sequences, 16% of them appearing once. Source: PBMCs, mostly from graft donor cells, taken 360 days after TCRalphabeta/CD19-depleted stem cell transplant. The receptor source for this set is a male patient aged 10 to 17 who had a stem cell transplant for acute lymphoblastic leukemia, so the T cells may come from the graft donor.

This chain links TRBV12-3 or TRBV12-4 with TRBJ2-6; perhaps TRBD2 as D (6 bases). This CDR3 region has 14 residues. V dropped 4 bases and J dropped 2 bases, with 6 bases sitting between them. The CDR3 nucleotides read TGTGCCAGCAGTTCTAGCGCTGGGGCCAACGTCCTGACTTTC. Its protein is CASSSSAGANVLTF.

This clonotype was seen a handful of times. The V and J genes are TRBV4-1 and TRBJ2-7, with D possibly TRBD2 on 5 matching bases. CDR1 and CDR2 from the germline V gene are MGHRA and YSYEKL. The CDR3 loop spans 18 amino acids. Trimming removed 0 bases at V and 0 bases at J, with 18 bases between. The CDR3 DNA reads TGCGCCAGCAGCCAAGACTATGAGAGGCTAGCCAGCTCCTACGAGCAGTACTTC. This translates into CASSQDYERLASSYEQYF.

The chain is built from TRBV2 and TRBJ2-5, with unresolved D. The CDR3 loop spans 13 amino acids. CDR1 SNHLY and CDR2 FYNNEI come from the germline V gene. The V gene lost 4 bases and the J gene lost 3 bases, with 9 bases spanning the gap. Here the CDR3 DNA reads TGTGCCAGCAGTGGGGAACTGAAAGAGACCCAGTACTTC. Its protein product is CASSGELKETQYF.

This clonotype appeared a few times. This rearrangement joins TRBV27 to TRBJ2-5; 9 positions agree with TRBD1. Per the germline V gene, CDR1 is MNHEY and CDR2 is SMNVEV (reference sequence). The CDR3 runs to 14 residues. Trimming took 10 bases from V and 5 from J; bases not matched to a gene: 11. CDR3 loop: CATRTGEGAETQYF. In nucleotides, the CDR3 is TGTGCCACAAGGACAGGGGAAGGTGCGGAGACCCAGTACTTC.

This clonotype was picked up many times. This sequence joins TRBV5-1 and TRBJ1-2; D is unclear. V lost 0 bases, J lost 2 bases, and 5 bases lay in between. Germline V gene lookup returns CDR1 SGHRS and CDR2 YFSETQ. CDR3 size: 13 residues. The DNA for the CDR3 is TGCGCCAGCAGCTTGGACGACAACTATGGCTACACCTTC. Amino acid sequence: CASSLDDNYGYTF.

V gene TRBV5-6 combines with J gene TRBJ2-3; 13 nucleotides line up with TRBD2. CDR1 and CDR2 (germline): SGHDT, YYEEEE. J gave up 6 bases and V 4 bases, and 5 bases lay outside the gene matches. The CDR3 sequence is 15 residues long. The CDR3 protein is CASSIGLAGEDTQYF. The CDR3 nucleotides are TGTGCCAGCAGCATAGGACTAGCGGGAGAGGATACGCAGTATTTT. The full variable domain, rest sourced from reference TRBV5-6 and TRBJ2-3, is DAGVTQSPTHLIKTRGQQVTLRCSPKSGHDTVSWYQQALGQGPQFIFQYYEEEERQRGNFPDRFSGHQFPNYSSELNVNALLLGDSALYLCASSIGLAGEDTQYFGPGTRLTVL.

This clonotype was detected only a few times. The chain uses TRBV6-5 and TRBJ2-7, with 8 positions matching TRBD2. CDR1 MNHEY and CDR2 SVGAGI come from the germline V gene. Germline trimming cut 2 bases from V and 7 bases from J; bases unmatched to any gene: 10. This CDR3 has 15 residues. The CDR3 loop reads CASSYSIGRVGEQYF. DNA for the CDR3: TGTGCCAGCAGTTACAGTATCGGGAGGGTGGGGGAGCAGTACTTC.

The rearrangement joins TRBV9 to TRBJ2-5; D remains ambiguous. The CDR3 contains 13 residues. V gave up 0 bases and J gave up 5 bases, with 8 bases separating them. CDR1 SGDLS and CDR2 YYNGEE come from the germline V gene. The CDR3 here is CASSVDGWETQYF. The CDR3 DNA reads TGTGCCAGCAGCGTAGACGGATGGGAGACCCAGTACTTC.

The J gene is TRBJ1-1, the V gene TRBV6-2 or TRBV6-3, with a weak D call TRBD1 (5 bases). Germline V CDR1 and CDR2: MNHEY, SVGEGT. This CDR3 has 12 residues. Trimming left V 2 bases short and J 11 bases short, with 12 bases between. CDR3 sequence (DNA): TGTGCCAGCAGTTACGGGGGAAGCGGGGCTTTCTTT. Protein: CASSYGGSGAFF.

The V call is TRBV21-1, the J call TRBJ1-2; the table names TRBD1, a call not compared with the DNA. TRBV21-1 is a documented pseudogene. This CDR3 spans 17 amino acids. The CDR3 sequence is CASPLRQGRESLYGYTF. For the CDR3, the DNA is TGTGCCAGTCCCCTTAGACAGGGAAGAGAGAGTTTATATGGCTACACCTTC.

This CDR3 reads CASSSSAGTDTQYF. The CDR3 bases are TGTGCCAGCAGTTCGTCAGCGGGAACAGATACGCAGTATTTT. The V call is TRBV12-3 or TRBV12-4, the J call TRBJ2-3, with 7 bases matching TRBD2. J was trimmed by 3 bases and V by 4 bases; bases with no gene match: 4. The CDR3 contains 14 residues.

This clonotype was counted only a few times. CDR3 region: CSVETGTGPYNEQFF. DNA of the CDR3: TGCAGCGTTGAAACCGGGACAGGGCCCTACAATGAGCAGTTCTTC. J is TRBJ2-1 and V is TRBV29-1, with 9 bases matching TRBD1. CDR3 length: 15 amino acids. CDR1 SQVTM and CDR2 ANQGSEA come from the germline V gene. J gave up 2 bases and V 2 bases, and 4 bases lay outside the gene matches.

As DNA, the CDR3 is TGTGCCAGCAGGGCGCGACAGGTGCCAATGAATGAAAAACTGTTTTTT. It translates to CASRARQVPMNEKLFF. The chain recombines TRBV27 with TRBJ1-4; TRBD1 is a possible D gene (6 bases). Trimming took 6 bases from V and 5 from J, leaving 19 bases between them. CDR3 length: 16 residues. Germline CDR1 MNHEY, CDR2 SMNVEV (reference sequence). The entire variable domain, with the rest obtained from reference TRBV27 and TRBJ1-4, is as follows: EAQVTQNPRYLITVTGKKLTVTCSQNMNHEYMSWYRQDPGLGLRQIYYSMNVEVTDKGDVPEGYKVSRKEKRNFPLILESPSPNQTSLYFCASRARQVPMNEKLFFGSGTQLSVL.

The J gene is TRBJ2-1, the V gene TRBV29-1; possible D gene TRBD2, 5 bases. Between the trimmed V and J ends, which lost 6 bases and 8 bases, there was a span of 11 bases. The CDR3 is 11 residues long. Germline values: CDR1 SQVTM, CDR2 ANQGSEA. Here the CDR3 reads CSVPDYHEQFF. The CDR3 DNA is TGCAGCGTCCCTGACTATCATGAGCAGTTCTTC.

The chain recombines TRBV7-2 with TRBJ2-7; 11 bases agree with TRBD1. V trimming: 1 base; J trimming: 4 bases; junction bases outside the gene matches: 3. This CDR3 is 15 amino acids long. CDR1 is SGHTA and CDR2 is FQGNSA in the germline V gene. The CDR3 loop reads CASSLVGQGAYEQYF. CDR3 coding DNA: TGTGCCAGCAGCTTAGTTGGACAGGGGGCTTACGAGCAGTACTTC.

The table lists this clonotype with many counts. The chain links TRBV5-6 to TRBJ2-3; no firm D call. CDR1 and CDR2 (germline): SGHDT, YYEEEE. This CDR3 contains 13 residues. V dropped 2 bases and J dropped 7 bases, with 11 bases sitting between them. CDR3 protein: CASSFTNVHTQYF. In DNA form, the CDR3 reads TGTGCCAGCAGCTTCACTAACGTGCATACGCAGTATTTT.

This sequence joins TRBV6-5 and TRBJ2-7; TRBD1 matches 7 bases. Trimming at V came to 4 bases and at J to 0 bases, leaving 9 bases not matched to a gene. The CDR3 extends over 16 amino acids. In germline, CDR1 is MNHEY, CDR2 SVGAGI. The CDR3 sequence is CASSLAGQELSYEQYF. The CDR3 DNA reads as TGTGCCAGCAGTTTAGCTGGACAGGAGCTCTCCTACGAGCAGTACTTC.

The gene calls are TRBV20-1 and TRBJ2-1, with TRBD2 matching 12 bases. The CDR3 covers 16 residues. J lost 9 bases, V lost 2 bases, and 11 bases had no gene match. Germline CDR1 and CDR2: DFQATT and SNEGSKA (reference sequence). CDR3 nucleotides: TGCAGTGCTAGAAATCCCTCTAGCGGGAGGGCCGCTGAGCAGTTCTTC. This codes for CSARNPSSGRAAEQFF.

In its sample, this clonotype was seen many times. The V and J genes are TRBV29-1 and TRBJ1-1; TRBD1 is a possible D gene (5 bases). Germline CDR1 SQVTM, CDR2 ANQGSEA. Between the trimmed V and J ends, which lost 6 bases and 1 base, there was a span of 6 bases. This CDR3 contains 11 residues. CDR3 DNA sequence: TGCAGCGTCGACAGGAACACTGAAGCTTTCTTT. Amino acids: CSVDRNTEAFF.

This clonotype was picked up a small number of times. This chain uses TRBV6-1 with TRBJ2-1, with a tentative D call TRBD1 (6 bases). Germline V gives CDR1 MNHNS, CDR2 SASEGT. Trimming took 7 bases from V and 6 from J, leaving 16 bases between them. This CDR3 contains 14 residues. CDR3 sequence: CASIWGPLGNEQFF. The CDR3 DNA reads TGTGCCAGCATCTGGGGGCCCCTCGGCAATGAGCAGTTCTTC.

The V gene is TRBV9, the J gene TRBJ2-3; D gene ambiguous. The CDR3 length is 16 residues. Germline V lookup: CDR1 SGDLS, CDR2 YYNGEE. The V gene lost 3 bases and the J gene lost 0 bases, with 14 bases spanning the gap. The CDR3 DNA sequence: TGTGCCAGCAGCGCGAGGTTGTTTCTTAGCACAGATACGCAGTATTTT. This encodes CASSARLFLSTDTQYF.

This clonotype has just a few counts. The V and J genes are TRBV29-1 and TRBJ1-1; TRBD1 matches 8 bases. Unmatched junction bases numbered 2, after V lost 5 bases and J lost 0 bases. The CDR3 totals 13 residues. The germline V gene encodes CDR1 SQVTM and CDR2 ANQGSEA. This chain's CDR3 is CSVTTGVNTEAFF. The CDR3 DNA follows: TGCAGCGTTACGACAGGGGTGAACACTGAAGCTTTCTTT.

This sequence joins TRBV12-3 or TRBV12-4 and TRBJ2-1, with 12 bases fitting TRBD2. CDR3 length equals 16 residues. J was trimmed by 11 bases and V by 6 bases; bases with no gene match: 14. For the CDR3, the DNA is TGTGCCAGCAGCCCGGTCTGGGCTAGCGGGGGGGAGCAGCAGTTCTTC. Protein product: CASSPVWASGGEQQFF.

The sample holds a few counts of this clonotype. The CDR3 reads CASSFIGTSALEQYF. In nucleotides, the CDR3 is TGTGCCAGCAGTTTCATCGGGACTAGCGCATTAGAGCAGTACTTC. The V call is TRBV12-3 or TRBV12-4, the J call TRBJ2-7, with TRBD2 matching over 10 bases. This CDR3 region has 15 residues. After removal of 3 bases from V and 7 bases from J, the junction contained 9 bases not matched to a gene.

This clonotype was found a few times. The chain uses TRBV6-1 and TRBJ1-1; 8 bases line up with TRBD1. This CDR3 is built from 14 residues. With 7 bases clipped from V and 0 bases from J, the junction kept 4 bases outside the gene matches. The germline V gene encodes CDR1 MNHNS and CDR2 SASEGT. CDR3 bases: TGTGCCAGCACCCAGGGGGCCCTGAACACTGAAGCTTTCTTT. Protein product: CASTQGALNTEAFF.

This clonotype was seen only a few times. V usage is TRBV4-1 and J usage is TRBJ2-7; no firm D call. From germline, CDR1 is MGHRA and CDR2 YSYEKL. The CDR3 length is 16 residues. Trimming removed 2 bases from V and 0 bases from J, with 14 bases in between. CDR3 nucleotide sequence: TGCGCCAGCAGCCAACCAGGATCTAGGAGCTCCTACGAGCAGTACTTC. This gives the protein CASSQPGSRSSYEQYF.

The chain links TRBV20-1 to TRBJ2-7, with 12 bases that match TRBD2. V trimming: 5 bases; J trimming: 0 bases; junction bases outside the gene matches: 5. Germline loops: CDR1 DFQATT, CDR2 SNEGSKA (reference sequence). The CDR3 length is 15 residues. Here the CDR3 DNA reads TGCAGTGCTCCAAGACTAGCGGGGGCCTCCTACGAGCAGTACTTC. This sequence encodes CSAPRLAGASYEQYF.

The table lists this clonotype with a few counts. The J gene is TRBJ2-5, the V gene TRBV20-1; D not resolved. Trimming removed 5 bases from V and 3 bases from J, with 13 bases in between. The CDR3 is 13 residues long. Germline values: CDR1 DFQATT, CDR2 SNEGSKA (reference sequence). CDR3: CSAPLRTEETQYF. CDR3 in DNA: TGCAGTGCTCCGCTCCGGACCGAAGAGACCCAGTACTTC.

This rearrangement joins TRBV5-1 to TRBJ2-7, with 7 bases lining up with TRBD2. Germline values: CDR1 SGHRS, CDR2 YFSETQ. V lost 3 bases, J lost 2 bases, and 8 bases stayed unmatched. The CDR3 loop spans 15 amino acids. For the CDR3, the DNA is TGCGCCAGCAGCTCGGGGGAGGGGTTCCCCTACGAGCAGTACTTC. Protein sequence: CASSSGEGFPYEQYF.

This chain connects TRBV12-3 or TRBV12-4 to TRBJ1-1; D is unresolved. The CDR3 runs to 12 residues. V was trimmed by 3 bases and J by 11 bases, leaving 13 bases between them. The CDR3 protein is CASSFLGSVAFF. The CDR3 DNA is TGTGCCAGCAGTTTTCTAGGTTCGGTGGCTTTCTTT.